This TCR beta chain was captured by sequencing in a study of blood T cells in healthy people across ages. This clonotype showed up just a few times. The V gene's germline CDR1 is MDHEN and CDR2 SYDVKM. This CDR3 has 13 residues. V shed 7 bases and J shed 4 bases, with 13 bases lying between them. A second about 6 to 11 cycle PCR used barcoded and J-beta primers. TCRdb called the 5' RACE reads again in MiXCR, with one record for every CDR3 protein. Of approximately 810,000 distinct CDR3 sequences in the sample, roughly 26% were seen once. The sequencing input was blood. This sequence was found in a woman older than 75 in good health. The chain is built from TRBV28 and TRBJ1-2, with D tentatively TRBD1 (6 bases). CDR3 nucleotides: TGTGCCAGCAAGGCGGGGGCAGGCTATGGCTACACCTTC. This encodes CASKAGAGYGYTF.